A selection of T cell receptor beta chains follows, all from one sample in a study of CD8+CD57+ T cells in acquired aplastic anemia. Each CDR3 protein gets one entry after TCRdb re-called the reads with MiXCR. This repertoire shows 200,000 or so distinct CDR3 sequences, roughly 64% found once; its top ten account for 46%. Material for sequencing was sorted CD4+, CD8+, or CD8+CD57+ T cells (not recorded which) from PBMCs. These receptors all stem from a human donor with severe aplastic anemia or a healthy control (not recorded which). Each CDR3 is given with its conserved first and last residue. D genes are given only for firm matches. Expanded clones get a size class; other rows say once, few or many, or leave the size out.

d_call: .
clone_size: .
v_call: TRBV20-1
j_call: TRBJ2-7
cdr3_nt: TGCAGTGCTACCCGCCGGGACCGGAGCTCCTACGAGCAGTACTTC
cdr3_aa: CSATRRDRSSYEQYF

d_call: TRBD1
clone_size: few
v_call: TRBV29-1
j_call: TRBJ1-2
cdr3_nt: TGCAGCGTCCAACGACAGGGCTATGGCTACACCTTC
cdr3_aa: CSVQRQGYGYTF

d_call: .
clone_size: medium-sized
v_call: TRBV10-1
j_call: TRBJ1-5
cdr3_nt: TGCGCCAGCAGAATTCCTTCGACGGGATATAGCAATCAGCCCCAGCATTTT
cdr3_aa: CASRIPSTGYSNQPQHF

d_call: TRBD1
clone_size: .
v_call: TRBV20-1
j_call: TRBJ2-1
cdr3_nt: TGCAGTGCCCTCGGACAGGGGGGCAATGAGCAGTTCTTC
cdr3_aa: CSALGQGGNEQFF

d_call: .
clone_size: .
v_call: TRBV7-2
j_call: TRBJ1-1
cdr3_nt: TGTGCCAGCTATTCGGGGATGAACACTGAAGCTTTCTTT
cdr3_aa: CASYSGMNTEAFF

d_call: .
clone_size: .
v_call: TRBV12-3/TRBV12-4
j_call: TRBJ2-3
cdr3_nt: TGTGCCAGCAGCCCTAGTGCGGGGATGGAGCAGTATTTT
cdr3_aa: CASSPSAGMEQYF

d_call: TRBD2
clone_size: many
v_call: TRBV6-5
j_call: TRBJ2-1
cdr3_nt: TGTGCCAGCAGTTACTCACTAGCGGGGGACCATGAGCAGTTCTTC
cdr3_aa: CASSYSLAGDHEQFF

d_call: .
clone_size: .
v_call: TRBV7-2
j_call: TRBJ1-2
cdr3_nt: TGTGCCAGCAGCACGACAGGACCTTTGGGCTACACCTTC
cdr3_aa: CASSTTGPLGYTF

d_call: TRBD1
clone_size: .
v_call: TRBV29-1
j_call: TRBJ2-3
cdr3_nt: TGCAGCGTTCGCGGGACAGGGGGCGCAGATACGCAGTATTTT
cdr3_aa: CSVRGTGGADTQYF

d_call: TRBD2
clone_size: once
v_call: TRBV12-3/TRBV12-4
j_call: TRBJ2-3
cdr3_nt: TGTGCCAGCAGTCCACGGGGACTAGCGGGGACAGATACGCAGTATTTT
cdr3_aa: CASSPRGLAGTDTQYF

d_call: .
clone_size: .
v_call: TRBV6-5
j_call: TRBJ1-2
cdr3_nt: TGTGCCAGCAGACAGGGCGACTATGGCTACACCTTC
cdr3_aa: CASRQGDYGYTF

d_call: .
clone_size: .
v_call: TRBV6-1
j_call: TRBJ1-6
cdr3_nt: TGTGCCAGCAGTTCCCCTCTCGGTAATTCACCCCTCCACTTT
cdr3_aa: CASSSPLGNSPLHF

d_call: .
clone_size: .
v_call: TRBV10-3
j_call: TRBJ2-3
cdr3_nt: TGTGCCATTGGGGATTCCACAGATACGCAGTATTTT
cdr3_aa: CAIGDSTDTQYF

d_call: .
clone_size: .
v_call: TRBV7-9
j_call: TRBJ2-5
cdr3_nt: TGTGCCAGCCGGATGGAGGGTCTAGAGACCCAGTACTTC
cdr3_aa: CASRMEGLETQYF

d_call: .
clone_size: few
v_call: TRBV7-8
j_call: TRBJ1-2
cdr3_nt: TGTGCCAGCAGCCCTTCTGGGGAAGGCTACACCTTC
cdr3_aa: CASSPSGEGYTF

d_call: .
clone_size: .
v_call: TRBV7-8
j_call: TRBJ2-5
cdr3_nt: TGTGCCAGCAGCGGACCTCAGTACTTC
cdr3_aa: CASSGPQYF

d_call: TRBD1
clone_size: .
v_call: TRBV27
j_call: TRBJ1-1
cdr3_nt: TGTACCAGCAGTTTATTGGGACAGGGTTACACTGAAGCTTTCTTT
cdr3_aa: CTSSLLGQGYTEAFF

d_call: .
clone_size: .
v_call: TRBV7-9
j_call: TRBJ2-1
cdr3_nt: TGTGCCAGCAGCTCACGCCCCCTCAATGAGCAGTTCTTC
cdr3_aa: CASSSRPLNEQFF

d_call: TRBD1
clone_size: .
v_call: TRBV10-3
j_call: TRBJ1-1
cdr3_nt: TGTGCCATCAGTGAGTCGACAGGGTCCGCTGAAGCTTTCTTT
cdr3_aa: CAISESTGSAEAFF

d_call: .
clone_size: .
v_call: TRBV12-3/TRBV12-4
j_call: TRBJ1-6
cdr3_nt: TGTGCCAGCAGCCAATATTCACCCCTCCACTTT
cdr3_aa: CASSQYSPLHF

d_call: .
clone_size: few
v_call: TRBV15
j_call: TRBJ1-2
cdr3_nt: TGTGCCACCAGGGAGGATACTAACTATGGCTACACCTTC
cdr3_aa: CATREDTNYGYTF

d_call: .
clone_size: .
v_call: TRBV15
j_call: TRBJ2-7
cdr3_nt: TGTGCCACCAGGGACCCCGTCCTGAAGGTGCAGTACTTC
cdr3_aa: CATRDPVLKVQYF

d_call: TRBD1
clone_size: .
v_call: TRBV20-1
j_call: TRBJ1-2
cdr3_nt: TGCAGTGCTGAGCGACAGGGGGTTGTTTTTGGCTACACCTTC
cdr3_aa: CSAERQGVVFGYTF

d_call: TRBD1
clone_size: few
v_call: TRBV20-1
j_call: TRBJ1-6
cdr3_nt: TGCAGTGCTAGAGAGACAGGGGGCATAGGGAATTCACCCCTCCACTTT
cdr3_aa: CSARETGGIGNSPLHF

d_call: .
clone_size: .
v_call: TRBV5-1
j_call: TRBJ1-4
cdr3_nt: TGCGCCAGCAGCCCCGATCCTTGGAGCGCGACTAATGAAAAACTGTTTTTT
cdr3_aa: CASSPDPWSATNEKLFF

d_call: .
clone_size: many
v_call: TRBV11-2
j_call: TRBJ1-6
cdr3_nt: TGTGCCAGCAGCTTAGAGTCAGGCGGGTCACCCCTCCACTTT
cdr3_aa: CASSLESGGSPLHF

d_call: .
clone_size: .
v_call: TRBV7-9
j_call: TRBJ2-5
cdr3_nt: TGTGCCAGCAGCTTAAGGACGGAGGAAGAGACCCAGTACTTC
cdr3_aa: CASSLRTEEETQYF

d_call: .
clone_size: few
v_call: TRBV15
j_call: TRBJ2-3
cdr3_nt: TGTGCCACCAGCAGAGATAAGGAGGCGGATACGCAGTATTTT
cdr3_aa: CATSRDKEADTQYF

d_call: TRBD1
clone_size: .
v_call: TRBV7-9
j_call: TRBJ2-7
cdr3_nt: TGCGCCAGCAGCCAAGATCTAGGGACAGGGGTCTACGAGCAGTACTTC
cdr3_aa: CASSQDLGTGVYEQYF

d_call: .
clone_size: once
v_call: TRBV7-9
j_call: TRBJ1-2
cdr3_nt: TGTGCCAGCAGCTTAGAAAAGGGTGGCTACACCTTC
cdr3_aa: CASSLEKGGYTF

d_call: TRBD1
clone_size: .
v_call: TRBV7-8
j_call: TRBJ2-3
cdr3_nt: TGTGCCAGCTCGGACAGGGAATGGGCAGATACGCAGTATTTT
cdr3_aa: CASSDREWADTQYF

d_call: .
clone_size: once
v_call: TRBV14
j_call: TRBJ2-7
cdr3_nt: TGTGCCAGCAGCCAAAAAACAGCGGGCTACGGCTACGAGCAGTACTTC
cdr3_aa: CASSQKTAGYGYEQYF

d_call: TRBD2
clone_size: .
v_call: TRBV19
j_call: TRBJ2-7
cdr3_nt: TGTGCCAGTAGTGATCATTTAGCGGGAGAACTCTACGAGCAGTACTTC
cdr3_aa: CASSDHLAGELYEQYF